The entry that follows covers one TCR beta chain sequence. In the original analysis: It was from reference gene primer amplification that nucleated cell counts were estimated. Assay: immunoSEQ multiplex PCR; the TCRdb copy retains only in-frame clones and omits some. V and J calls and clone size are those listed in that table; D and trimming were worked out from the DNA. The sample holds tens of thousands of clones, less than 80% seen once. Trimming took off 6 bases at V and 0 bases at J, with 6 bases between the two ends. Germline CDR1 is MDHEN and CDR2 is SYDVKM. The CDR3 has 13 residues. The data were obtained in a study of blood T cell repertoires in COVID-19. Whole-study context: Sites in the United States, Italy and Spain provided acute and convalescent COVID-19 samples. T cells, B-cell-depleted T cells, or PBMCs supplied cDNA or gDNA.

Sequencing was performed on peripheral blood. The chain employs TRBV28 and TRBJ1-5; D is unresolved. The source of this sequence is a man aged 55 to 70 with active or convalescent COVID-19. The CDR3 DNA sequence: TGTGCCAGCAGAACAGATAGCAATCAGCCCCAGCATTTT. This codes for CASRTDSNQPQHF.